The clone carrying this T cell receptor (beta chain) has more than one count but fewer than ten. The data derive from a study of early stage breast cancer tumors. V lost 4 bases and J lost 6, with 10 bases in between. The length of the CDR3 is 13 residues. Germline CDR1 is LGHNA and CDR2 is YNFKEQ. Profiling relied on immunoSEQ multiplex PCR, and the TCRdb table lists in-frame clones only, not all of them. The table records about 72,000 clones, 65% to 80% of them present only once. The receptor's source is a person in their sixties with breast cancer. V is TRBV4-2 and J is TRBJ1-5; D is uncertain. The sequenced sample was blood. The chain's CDR3 is CASSPREGQPQHF. In DNA form, the CDR3 reads TGTGCCAGCAGCCCTCGCGAGGGTCAGCCCCAGCATTTT.